This T cell receptor (beta chain) was sequenced in a study of graft-versus-host responses after intestinal transplantation. Study background: The recipients all started with anti-thymocyte globulin induction and then took tacrolimus and steroids for approximately 3 years.

Study conclusions and caveats: Some patients had graft-donor T cell macrochimerism, and their allografts showed high graft-versus-host to host-versus-graft clonal ratios.

CDR3 size: 14 residues. V was trimmed by 1 base and J by 4 bases, leaving 10 bases between them. CDR1 and CDR2 from the germline V gene are KGHSH and LQKENI. With respect to this clone: The antigen is undetermined.

Only in-frame clones appear in the TCRdb table, and some are missing; sequencing was by immunoSEQ multiplex PCR. The sample lists just over 95,000 clones, around nine tenths seen once, with approximately 0.17% in the top ten. The material was unstimulated CD4+ T cells sorted from spleen or lymph node cells, obtained before intestinal transplant. This TCR came from a human donor who received an intestinal transplant. The V call is TRBV18, the J call TRBJ2-5; the D gene is possibly TRBD1 (5 bases). The DNA of the CDR3 is TGTGCCAGCTCACCACAGGGGTTTGGAGAGACCCAGTACTTC. Residues: CASSPQGFGETQYF.